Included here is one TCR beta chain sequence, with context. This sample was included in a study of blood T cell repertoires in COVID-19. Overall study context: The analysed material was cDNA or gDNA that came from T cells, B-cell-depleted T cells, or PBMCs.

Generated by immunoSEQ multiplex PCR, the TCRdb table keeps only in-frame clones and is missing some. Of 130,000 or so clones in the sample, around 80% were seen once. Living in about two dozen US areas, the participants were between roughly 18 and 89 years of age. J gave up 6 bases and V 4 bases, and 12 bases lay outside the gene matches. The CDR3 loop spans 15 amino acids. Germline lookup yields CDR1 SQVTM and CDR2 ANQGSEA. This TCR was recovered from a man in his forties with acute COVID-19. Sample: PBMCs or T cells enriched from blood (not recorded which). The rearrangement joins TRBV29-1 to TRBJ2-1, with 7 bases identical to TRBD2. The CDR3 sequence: CSVAPRLAFSNEQFF. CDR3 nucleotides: TGCAGCGTTGCCCCACGACTAGCCTTCAGCAATGAGCAGTTCTTC.